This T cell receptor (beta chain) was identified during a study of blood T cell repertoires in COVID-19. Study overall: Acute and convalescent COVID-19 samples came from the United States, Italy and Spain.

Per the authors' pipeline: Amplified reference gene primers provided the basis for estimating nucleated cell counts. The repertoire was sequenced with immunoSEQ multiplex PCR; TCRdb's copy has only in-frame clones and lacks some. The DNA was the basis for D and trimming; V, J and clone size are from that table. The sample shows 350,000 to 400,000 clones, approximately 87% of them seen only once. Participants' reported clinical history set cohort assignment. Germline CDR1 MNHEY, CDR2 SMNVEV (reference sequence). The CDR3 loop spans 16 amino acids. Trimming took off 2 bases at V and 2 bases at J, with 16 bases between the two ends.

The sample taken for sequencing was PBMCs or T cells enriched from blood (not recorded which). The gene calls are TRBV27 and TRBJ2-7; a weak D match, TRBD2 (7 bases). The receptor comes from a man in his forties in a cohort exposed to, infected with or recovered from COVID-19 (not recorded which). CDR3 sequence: CASSLGGAPITYEQYF. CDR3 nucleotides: TGTGCCAGCAGTTTAGGGGGGGCCCCGATAACCTACGAGCAGTACTTC.